A single TCR beta chain is shown here with its context. Antigen unknown. Germline V CDR1 and CDR2: SGHRS, YFSETQ. The CDR3 runs 15 residues. Total RNA amounting to approximately 3,500 ng went into each TCR library. Reprocessing the 5' RACE reads, TCRdb reports a single entry for every CDR3 protein and omits DNA. With 300,000 to 350,000 distinct CDR3 sequences in the sample, the ten largest clones hold around 2%. This sample was taken from a study of monozygotic twins with inflammatory bowel disease. Study-level results: A reduction in TCRbeta diversity (inverse Simpson) was seen in IBD patients relative to healthy co-twins. Repertoire similarity did not differ between concordant and discordant twins, perhaps due to limited power.

The chain carries TRBV5-1 and TRBJ1-1; as DNA is missing, the TRBD1 call by TCRdb cannot be tested. The sequenced material came from blood. This clonotype originated in a human donor with ulcerative colitis or Crohn's disease, or a healthy co-twin of an affected twin (not recorded which). CDR3 sequence: CASSLDGRGATEAFF. Complete variable domain (other parts from reference TRBV5-1 and TRBJ1-1): KAGVTQTPRYLIKTRGQQVTLSCSPISGHRSVSWYQQTPGQGLQFLFEYFSETQRNKGNFPGRFSGRQFSNSRSEMNVSTLELGDSALYLCASSLDGRGATEAFFGQGTRLTVV.